Presented here are 19 T cell receptor beta chains from one specimen sequenced in a study of PD-1 blockade in classical Hodgkin lymphoma. Time point in this sample: cycle 4 day 1 (C4D1), after five to seven weeks of nivolumab. All the patients suffered relapse after autologous stem cell transplantation, and brentuximab vedotin exposure differed. After PBMCs were thawed, their CD8+ T cells were isolated by magnetic negative selection. Here immunoSEQ multiplex PCR was the method, and the copy in TCRdb shows in-frame clones only, minus some. Of some 8,000 clones in the sample, 82% were seen once. Sequencing was performed on CD8+ T cells from blood, taken before the fourth cycle of nivolumab. These receptors were taken from a human donor with classical Hodgkin lymphoma.

This clone was counted a single time. The gene calls are TRBV6-5 and TRBJ1-3; D uncertain. Between the trimmed V and J ends, which lost 11 bases and 0 bases, there was a span of 11 bases. Per the germline V gene, CDR1 is MNHEY and CDR2 is SVGAGI. The CDR3 is 13 amino acids. The CDR3 DNA is TGTGCCTCAACTAGCAACTCTGGAAACACCATATATTTT. Its protein is CASTSNSGNTIYF.

The chain couples TRBV19 to TRBJ1-1; 8 nucleotides align to TRBD1. The CDR3 consists of 15 residues. Trimming removed 5 bases from V and 1 base from J; junction bases left unmatched: 6. Germline CDR1 reads LNHDA; CDR2 reads SQIVND (reference sequence). CDR3 in amino acids: CASSFTDRENTEAFF. CDR3 in DNA: TGTGCCAGTAGTTTCACGGACAGGGAGAACACTGAAGCTTTCTTT.

This clone was counted a few times. This chain connects TRBV5-4 to TRBJ2-1; 11 positions agree with TRBD2. Germline values: CDR1 SGHNT, CDR2 YYREEE (reference sequence). V dropped 5 bases and J dropped 8; count of bases not matched to a gene: 3. The CDR3 has 13 amino acids. The CDR3 protein is CASRTSGIYEQFF. CDR3 DNA sequence: TGTGCCAGCAGGACTAGCGGGATCTATGAGCAGTTCTTC.

A few counts support this clone. The V call is TRBV6-1, the J call TRBJ2-7; either TRBD1 or TRBD2 may supply D (5 bases each). Germline CDR1 is MNHNS and CDR2 is SASEGT. Between the trimmed V and J ends, which lost 6 bases and 3 bases, there was a span of 18 bases. This CDR3 is 15 amino acids long. DNA for the CDR3: TGTGCCAGCAGCGGGACCCTCCTCCGATTCTACGAGCAGTACTTC. Its protein product is CASSGTLLRFYEQYF.

The chain uses TRBV2 and TRBJ2-5, with D unclear. Looked up from germline, CDR1 is SNHLY and CDR2 is FYNNEI. The V and J ends lost 3 bases and 9 bases respectively, with 14 bases between them. The CDR3 spans 13 residues. Here the CDR3 reads CASSDRSGSSQYF. CDR3 sequence (DNA): TGTGCCAGCAGTGATAGGTCCGGGTCGTCCCAGTACTTC.

The chain joins TRBV5-8 to TRBJ1-5, with TRBD1 matching over 7 bases. This CDR3 has 14 residues. CDR1 and CDR2 from the germline V gene are SGHTS and YDEGEE. With V trimmed by 9 bases and J by 4 bases, 10 bases remained unmatched. CDR3 region: CATQGRGRNQPQHF. DNA for the CDR3: TGTGCCACCCAAGGCAGGGGGAGGAATCAGCCCCAGCATTTT.

The V gene is TRBV5-5, the J gene TRBJ2-3; 9 bases line up with TRBD1. The germline gives CDR1 SGHKS, CDR2 YYEKEE (reference sequence). Trimming cost V 3 bases and J 9 bases; bases outside gene matches: 8. The CDR3 consists of 14 residues. This CDR3 reads CASSSGTGWDTQYF. For the CDR3, the DNA is TGTGCCAGCAGCTCCGGGACAGGGTGGGACACGCAGTATTTT.

The genes are TRBV4-2 and TRBJ2-1; 9 nucleotides agree with TRBD2. Germline lookup yields CDR1 LGHNA and CDR2 YNFKEQ. The CDR3 has 16 amino acids. Losses at the gene ends were 0 bases for V and 7 bases for J; bases not matched to a gene: 7. CDR3 nucleotides: TGTGCCAGCAGCCAAGATCGTGCGGGGGGGAGTAATGAGCAGTTCTTC. It encodes CASSQDRAGGSNEQFF.

The V call is TRBV6-5, the J call TRBJ2-7; the match to TRBD2 covers 9 bases. This CDR3 has 13 amino acids. Germline V CDR1 and CDR2: MNHEY, SVGAGI. The CDR3 bases are TGTGCTGCAGCGGGGGGCCTCGCCTACGAGCAGTACTTC. Protein sequence: CAAAGGLAYEQYF.

CDR3 loop: CASSFGQKSSYEQYF. The DNA of the CDR3 is TGTGCCAGCAGCTTTGGGCAGAAAAGCTCCTACGAGCAGTACTTC. J is TRBJ2-7 and V is TRBV5-5; no clear D gene. Germline values: CDR1 SGHKS, CDR2 YYEKEE (reference sequence). The CDR3 spans 15 residues. Between the trimmed V and J ends, which lost 2 bases and 0 bases, there was a span of 12 bases. Based on the CDR3 plus reference TRBV5-5 and TRBJ2-7, the full variable domain is DAGVTQSPTHLIKTRGQQVTLRCSPISGHKSVSWYQQVLGQGPQFIFQYYEKEERGRGNFPDRFSARQFPNYSSELNVNALLLGDSALYLCASSFGQKSSYEQYFGPGTRLTVT.

Only one count was recorded for this clone. This chain links TRBV5-1 with TRBJ2-7, with 7 nucleotides matching TRBD2. The CDR3 contains 15 residues. V was clipped by 2 bases and J by 3 bases; unmatched bases: 8. The V gene's germline CDR1 is SGHRS and CDR2 YFSETQ. CDR3 bases: TGCGCCAGCAGCTTAGAGGGGCGGGGGATCTACGAGCAGTACTTC. Its protein product is CASSLEGRGIYEQYF. The full variable domain, in which reference TRBV5-1 and TRBJ2-7 provide the parts outside the CDR3, is KAGVTQTPRYLIKTRGQQVTLSCSPISGHRSVSWYQQTPGQGLQFLFEYFSETQRNKGNFPGRFSGRQFSNSRSEMNVSTLELGDSALYLCASSLEGRGIYEQYFGPGTRLTVT.

The sample holds one count of this clone. The chain has TRBV5-6 and TRBJ1-2, with 9 bases identical to TRBD1. The CDR3 runs 14 residues. Germline trimming cut 0 bases from V and 8 bases from J; bases unmatched to any gene: 5. Germline CDR1 SGHDT, CDR2 YYEEEE. The CDR3 DNA is TGTGCCAGCAGCTTGGTACAGGGGGCGCGGGGCTACACCTTC. This codes for CASSLVQGARGYTF.

The chain couples TRBV23-1 to TRBJ2-3; no firm D call. TRBV23-1 is flagged as an ORF with uncertain function. V gave up 0 bases and J gave up 4 bases, with 11 bases separating them. This CDR3 is built from 15 residues. CDR3 nucleotides: TGCGCCAGCAGTCAATCGATGGTCTCGCCAGATACGCAGTATTTT. Its protein is CASSQSMVSPDTQYF.

This clone was picked up a small number of times. No conserved phenylalanine or tryptophan is present at the end of the CDR3, so a read error is the likely explanation. It is unclear where the CDR3 begins or ends on the DNA, so no DNA is shown, and the CDR3 is as TCRdb lists it. The chain has TRBV5-4 and TRBJ1-5. The CDR3 is 8 amino acids long, termini counted. Germline CDR1 is SGHNT and CDR2 is YYREEE (reference sequence). The CDR3 loop reads CASSFATP.

The CDR3 DNA sequence: TGTGCCAGCCGACTACAGGGGATCTCCTACAATGAGCAGTTCTTC. Translated: CASRLQGISYNEQFF. J is TRBJ2-1 and V is TRBV27; 7 nucleotides line up with TRBD1. Germline CDR1 and CDR2: MNHEY and SMNVEV (reference sequence). The CDR3 loop spans 15 amino acids. The V gene end was trimmed by 8 bases and the J gene end by 0 bases; junction bases not matched to a gene: 7.

The chain uses TRBV6-1 and TRBJ2-5; D perhaps matches TRBD1 (5 bases). The end of the DNA is better explained by TRBJ2-7, so the J call may be wrong. The CDR3 is made up of 14 amino acids. Per the germline V gene, CDR1 is MNHNS and CDR2 is SASEGT. The DNA of the CDR3 is TGTGCCAGCATGGACCCAGGGATGTCTGCCGAGCAGTACTTC. Translated, it gives CASMDPGMSAEQYF.

This clone occurred once. The chain recombines TRBV18 with TRBJ2-7; D not certain. The V end was cut by 5 bases, the J end by 10 bases, with 15 bases between. The CDR3 consists of 12 residues. Germline V gene sequence: CDR1 KGHSH, CDR2 LQKENI. The CDR3 DNA reads TGTGCCAGCTCATTACATAACGCCCGACAGTACTTC. Its protein is CASSLHNARQYF.

The rearrangement links TRBV4-1 to TRBJ2-7, with D perhaps assigned TRBD1 or TRBD2 (5 bases each). Germline V gene data show CDR1 as MGHRA and CDR2 as YSYEKL. This CDR3 has 16 amino acids. V shed 4 bases and J shed 1 base, with 17 bases lying between them. This CDR3 reads CASSLKSGTGSYEQYF. For the CDR3, the DNA is TGCGCCAGCAGCCTAAAGTCCGGGACGGGTTCCTACGAGCAGTACTTC.

This sequence joins TRBV7-9 and TRBJ1-2; maybe TRBD1 (5 bases). Germline V gene sequence: CDR1 SEHNR, CDR2 FQNEAQ (reference sequence). The CDR3 covers 13 residues. With 4 bases removed from V and 5 bases from J, the gap between germline ends came to 11 bases. The CDR3 nucleotides read TGTGCCAGCAGCTCCCCGGGGGGGTATGGCTACACCTTC. It translates to CASSSPGGYGYTF.